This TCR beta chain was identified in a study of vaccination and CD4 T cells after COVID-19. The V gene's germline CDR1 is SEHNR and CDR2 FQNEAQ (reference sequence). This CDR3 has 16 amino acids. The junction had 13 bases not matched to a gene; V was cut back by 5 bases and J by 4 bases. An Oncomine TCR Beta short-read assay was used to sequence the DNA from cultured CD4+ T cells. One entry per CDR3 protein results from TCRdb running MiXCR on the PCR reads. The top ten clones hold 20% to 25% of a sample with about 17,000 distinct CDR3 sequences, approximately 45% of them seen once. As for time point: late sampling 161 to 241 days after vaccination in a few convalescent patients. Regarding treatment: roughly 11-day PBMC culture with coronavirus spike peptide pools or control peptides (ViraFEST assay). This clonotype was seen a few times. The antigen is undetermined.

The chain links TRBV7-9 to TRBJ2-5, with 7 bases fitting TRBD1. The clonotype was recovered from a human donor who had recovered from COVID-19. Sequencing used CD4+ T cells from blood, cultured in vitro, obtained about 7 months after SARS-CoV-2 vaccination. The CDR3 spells CASSAPGTAGAETQYF. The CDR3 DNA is TGTGCCAGCAGCGCCCCCGGGACAGCTGGCGCAGAGACCCAGTACTTC.